This T cell receptor beta chain comes out of a study of cytomegalovirus exposure and HLA in healthy donors. Turning to the study itself: For the roughly 400 genotyped donors, around 76% fell within the Caucasian-associated ancestry cluster. Study-wide results and caveats: For most subjects, TCR beta sequences were reported to predict HLA-A and HLA-B alleles with accuracy. In a later analysis, HLA-associated beta chains showed higher expansion and lower generation probabilities than comparable chains.

This clone was counted a few times. Its cognate antigen is unknown. PCR amplification relied on 60 Vbeta primers (plus 13 Jbeta primers). The protocol was immunoSEQ multiplex PCR, while the TCRdb copy is restricted to in-frame clones and leaves out a portion. This sample has under 200,000 clones; around 77% occur once, and the top ten carry around 2.4%. Between the trimmed V and J ends, which lost 0 bases and 3 bases, there was a span of 7 bases. This CDR3 region has 13 residues. CDR1 SGHNT and CDR2 YYREEE come from the germline V gene (reference sequence). The specimen sequenced was PBMCs. This TCR came from a man aged 55 to 70 in good health and CMV-seronegative. The chain carries TRBV5-4 and TRBJ2-7; a possible D gene is TRBD2 (5 bases). CDR3 residues: CASSLGRDYEQYF. The CDR3 nucleotides read TGTGCCAGCAGCTTGGGTCGGGACTACGAGCAGTACTTC.